This T cell receptor beta chain came from a study of spatial heterogeneity in lung cancer. Germline lookup yields CDR1 ENHRY and CDR2 SYGVKD. CDR3 size: 11 residues. V lost 6 bases and J 2 bases, leaving 3 bases between the germline ends. MiXCR, run by TCRdb on the 5' RACE reads, gives a single entry per CDR3 protein. This table has over 75,000 distinct CDR3 sequences, approximately 20% appearing once. Documented time point: sample taken at primary tumor resection. Sequencing covered unsorted whole RNA taken from tumor, nontumor lung or frozen PBMC. The sequencing used PBMCs, collected at surgery. V gene TRBV10-3 combines with J gene TRBJ2-3; D remains unclear. The receptor's source is a male donor with early-stage non-small cell lung cancer. For the CDR3, the DNA is TGTGCCATCAGGTCCACAGATACGCAGTATTTT. It encodes CAIRSTDTQYF.